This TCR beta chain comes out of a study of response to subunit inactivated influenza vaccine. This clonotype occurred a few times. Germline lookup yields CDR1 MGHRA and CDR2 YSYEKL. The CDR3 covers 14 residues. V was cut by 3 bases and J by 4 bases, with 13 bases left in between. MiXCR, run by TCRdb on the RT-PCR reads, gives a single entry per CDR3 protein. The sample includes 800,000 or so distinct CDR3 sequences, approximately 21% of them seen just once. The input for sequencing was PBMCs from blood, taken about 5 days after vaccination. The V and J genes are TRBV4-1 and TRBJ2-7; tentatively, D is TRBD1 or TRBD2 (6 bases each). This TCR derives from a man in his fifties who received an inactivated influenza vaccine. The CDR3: CASSQRDTFYEQYF. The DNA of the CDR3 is TGCGCCAGCAGCCAGCGGGACACCTTTTACGAGCAGTACTTC.